This T cell receptor (beta chain) appears in the sequencing data of a study of T cell changes during pregnancy in multiple sclerosis. TCRdb keeps only in-frame clones here, not all; method: immunoSEQ multiplex PCR. The sample carries just under 65,000 clones, roughly 87% recorded once. Germline values: CDR1 SGDLS, CDR2 YYNGEE. This CDR3 region has 14 residues. With 3 bases clipped from V and 8 bases from J, the junction kept 8 bases outside the gene matches. The specimen was peripheral blood, collected in the second trimester of pregnancy. The sequence was collected from a female donor in good health, enrolled as a control in a pregnancy study. This chain uses TRBV9 with TRBJ1-5; the match to TRBD1 covers 7 bases. The CDR3 region has the DNA TGTGCCAGCAGCGCCGGGGACAGCGCTGAGCCCCAGCATTTT. Translating it yields CASSAGDSAEPQHF.